Listed here are 5 T cell receptor beta chains from one sample, sequenced in a study of CD8+ T cells in alopecia areata. Treatment denoted: oral pan-JAK inhibitor, 5-10 mg twice daily. In each case, RNA was isolated and then reverse transcribed into cDNA as the sequencing template. The method was immunoSEQ multiplex PCR; TCRdb's version includes in-frame clones alone and lacks a portion of them. The table records 210,000 or so clones, under 70% of them present only once. The sequencing used CD4+ T cells sorted from blood, collected at week 44, from a patient treated with tofacitinib. These receptors were obtained from a human donor with alopecia areata.

This clone was seen a handful of times. The CDR3 loop reads CASSPRLAGFGDNEQFF. The CDR3 DNA follows: TGTGCCAGCAGCCCCCGACTAGCGGGGTTCGGGGACAATGAGCAGTTCTTC. This chain links TRBV11-2 with TRBJ2-1; 11 bases agree with TRBD2. Germline V CDR1 and CDR2: SGHAT, FQNNGV. The CDR3 loop spans 17 amino acids. J was trimmed by 5 bases and V by 5 bases; bases with no gene match: 11.

This clone came up a few times. The chain couples TRBV5-1 to TRBJ2-1, with D maybe TRBD2 (6 bases). V was shortened by 0 bases and J by 3 bases, with 13 bases between the two germline ends. The CDR3 sequence is 16 residues long. Per the germline V gene, CDR1 is SGHRS and CDR2 is YFSETQ. The CDR3 loop reads CASSLGAGGDYNEQFF. The CDR3 DNA is TGCGCCAGCAGCTTGGGGGCCGGGGGTGACTACAATGAGCAGTTCTTC.

DNA for the CDR3: TGTGCCAGCAGCTTGGTGGCAGGGTGGGATTCAGATACGCAGTATTTT. Its translation: CASSLVAGWDSDTQYF. This chain joins TRBV5-6 and TRBJ2-3, with D perhaps TRBD1 (5 bases). Germline loops: CDR1 SGHDT, CDR2 YYEEEE. The CDR3 contains 16 residues. Trimming removed 0 bases from V and 4 bases from J, with 15 bases in between.

This clone came up a few times. J is TRBJ2-5 and V is TRBV4-3; possible D gene TRBD2, 5 bases. The V gene's germline CDR1 is LGHNA and CDR2 YSLEER. V shed 1 base and J shed 5 bases, with 14 bases lying between them. The CDR3 has 15 amino acids. The CDR3 nucleotides read TGCGCCAGCAGCCAAGTGAGCGGACTGGGGGAGACCCAGTACTTC. As protein: CASSQVSGLGETQYF.

This clone was found once. The rearrangement links TRBV7-8 to TRBJ2-3; D ambiguous. V lost 5 bases, J lost 6 bases, and 12 bases lay in between. This CDR3 comprises 13 residues. Germline values: CDR1 SGHVS, CDR2 FQNEAQ. DNA for the CDR3: TGTGCCAGCAGCCCCGGAATGGGGGATACGCAGTATTTT. This sequence encodes CASSPGMGDTQYF. Combining the CDR3 with reference TRBV7-8 and TRBJ2-3 gives the whole variable domain GAGVSQSPRYKVAKRGQDVALRCDPISGHVSLFWYQQALGQGPEFLTYFQNEAQLDKSGLPSDRFFAERPEGSVSTLKIQRTQQEDSAVYLCASSPGMGDTQYFGPGTRLTVL.